The clone carrying this T cell receptor (beta chain) was counted many times. Its target is unknown. In preparing bulk TCR libraries, previously described methods and listed TCR primers were used. TCRdb re-called the PCR reads with MiXCR, one entry per CDR3 protein. This sample yields 490,000 or so distinct CDR3 sequences, of which under 30% are seen a single time; under 0.85% belongs to the top ten. This entry belongs to a study of molecular identifiers for immune sequencing clone quantification. Study findings and constraints: Clonotypes topping 20 RNA copies carried over 97% of effector molecules but under 1% of naive ones.

From germline, CDR1 is MDHEN and CDR2 SYDVKM. The CDR3 runs 16 residues. V was pared by 8 bases and J by 3 bases, with 21 bases between. The sample consisted of naive CD8+ T cells from blood, with Jurkat cell RNA spiked in. The subset is: FACS-sorted CD8+CD4-CCR7+CD45RA+ naive T cells. V gene TRBV28 combines with J gene TRBJ2-3; the D gene is possibly TRBD1 (7 bases). This TCR was recovered from a human donor in good health. Some libraries in this study had Jurkat cell RNA spiked in. Written as DNA, the CDR3 is TGTGCCAGCCACACCAGGGGGAGGTTGATTACAGATACGCAGTATTTT. It specifies CASHTRGRLITDTQYF. Supplemented by reference TRBV28 and TRBJ2-3, the full variable domain reads DVKVTQSSRYLVKRTGEKVFLECVQDMDHENMFWYRQDPGLGLRLIYFSYDVKMKEKGDIPEGYSVSREKKERFSLILESASTNQTSMYLCASHTRGRLITDTQYFGPGTRLTVL.